The clone carrying this T cell receptor beta chain was counted only a few times. The data stem from a study of beta chain features in type 1 diabetes. Overall study context: Patients did not differ from healthy donors in age, gender or cell yield.

This CDR3 is 15 amino acids long. Central memory, naive, regulatory and stem cell-like memory CD4+ cells were sorted by CD45RO/CCR7/CD25/CD127/CD95/CD27. Isolated RNA was reverse transcribed in full, so expressed TCRB transcripts were sequenced. Profiled with immunoSEQ multiplex PCR; TCRdb holds only in-frame clones, not every one. The sample contains 150,000 to 200,000 clones, roughly 9% of which appear only once. The material sequenced was central memory CD4+ T cells from blood. The chain uses TRBV12-2 and TRBJ2-1; the table's D call, TRBD2, has no DNA check behind it. TRBV12-2 is designated a pseudogene. This TCR derives from a woman aged 18-29 years in good health. CDR3 DNA sequence: TGTGCAAGTCGCTTAGGGGCGGGGGGGACGAATGAGCAGTTCTTC. It encodes CASRLGAGGTNEQFF.